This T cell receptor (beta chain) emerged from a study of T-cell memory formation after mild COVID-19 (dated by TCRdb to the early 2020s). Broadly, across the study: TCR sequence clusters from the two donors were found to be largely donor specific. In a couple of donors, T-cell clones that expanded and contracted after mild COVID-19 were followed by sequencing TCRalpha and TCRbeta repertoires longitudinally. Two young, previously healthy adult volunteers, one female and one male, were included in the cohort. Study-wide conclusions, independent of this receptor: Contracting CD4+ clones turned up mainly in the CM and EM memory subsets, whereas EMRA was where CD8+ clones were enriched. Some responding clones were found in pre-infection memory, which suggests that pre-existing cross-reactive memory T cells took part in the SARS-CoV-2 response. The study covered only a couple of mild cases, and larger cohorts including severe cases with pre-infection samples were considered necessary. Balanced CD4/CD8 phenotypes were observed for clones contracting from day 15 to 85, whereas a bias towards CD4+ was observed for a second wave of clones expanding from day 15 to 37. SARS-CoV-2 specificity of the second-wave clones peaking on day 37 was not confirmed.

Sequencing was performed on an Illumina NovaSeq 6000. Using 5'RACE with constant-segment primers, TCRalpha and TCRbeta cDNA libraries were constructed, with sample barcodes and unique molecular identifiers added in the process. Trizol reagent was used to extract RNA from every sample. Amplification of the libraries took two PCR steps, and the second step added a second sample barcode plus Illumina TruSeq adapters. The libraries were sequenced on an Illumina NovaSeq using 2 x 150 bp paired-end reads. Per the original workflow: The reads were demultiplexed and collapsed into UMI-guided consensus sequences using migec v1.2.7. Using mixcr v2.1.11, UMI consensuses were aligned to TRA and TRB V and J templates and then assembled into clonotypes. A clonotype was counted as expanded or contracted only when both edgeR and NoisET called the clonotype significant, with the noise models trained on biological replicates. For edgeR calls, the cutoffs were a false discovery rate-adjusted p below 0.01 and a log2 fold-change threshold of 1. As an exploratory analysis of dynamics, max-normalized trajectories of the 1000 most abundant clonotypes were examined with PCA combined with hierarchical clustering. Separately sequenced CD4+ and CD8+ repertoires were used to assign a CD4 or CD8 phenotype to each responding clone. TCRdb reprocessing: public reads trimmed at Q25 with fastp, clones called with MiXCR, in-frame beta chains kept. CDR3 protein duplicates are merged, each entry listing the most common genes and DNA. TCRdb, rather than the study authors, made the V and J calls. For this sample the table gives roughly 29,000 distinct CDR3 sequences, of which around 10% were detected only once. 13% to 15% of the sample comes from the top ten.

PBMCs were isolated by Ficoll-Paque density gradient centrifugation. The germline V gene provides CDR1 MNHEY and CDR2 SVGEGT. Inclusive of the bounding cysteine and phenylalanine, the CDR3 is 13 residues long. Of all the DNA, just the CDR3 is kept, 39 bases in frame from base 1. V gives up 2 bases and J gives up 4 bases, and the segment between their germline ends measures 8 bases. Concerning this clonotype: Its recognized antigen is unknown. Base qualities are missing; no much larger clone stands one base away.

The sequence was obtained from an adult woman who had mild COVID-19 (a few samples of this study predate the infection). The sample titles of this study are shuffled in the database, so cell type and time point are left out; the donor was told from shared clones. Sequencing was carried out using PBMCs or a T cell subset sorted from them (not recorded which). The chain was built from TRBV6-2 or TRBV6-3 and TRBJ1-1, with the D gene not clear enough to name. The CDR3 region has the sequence CASSYRVSTEAFF. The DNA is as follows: TGTGCCAGCAGTTACAGGGTAAGCACTGAAGCTTTCTTT.